This entry describes one T cell receptor (beta chain). Its antigen target is currently unknown. Base qualities are not recorded, but no much larger clone differs from it by a single base. The sample comes from a study of T-cell reconstitution after alpha-beta-depleted transplantation in children (TCRdb year 2016). With respect to the entire study: Using TCR repertoire profiling, the study followed T-cell immune reconstitution in a quantitative way in children after TCRalphabeta/CD19-depleted allogeneic hematopoietic cell transplantation.

The library was obtained by PCR. The instrument was an Illumina HiSeq 2500. TCR libraries were prepared with molecular barcoding, using unique molecular identifiers to normalize TCRbeta repertoire quantification. Through fastp at Q25 and MiXCR, TCRdb rebuilt clones from the public reads, retaining in-frame beta chains. Rows are combined by CDR3 protein, so each entry shows the most common genes and DNA. This sample has approximately 200,000 distinct CDR3 sequences in its table, and just over 14% of those were observed once. In total, the top ten clones hold approximately 13% of the sample. The CDR3 measures 16 amino acids from cysteine to phenylalanine. The entry retains the CDR3 DNA only, 48 bases that are in frame from base 1. Trimmed from V: 6 bases; trimmed from J: 5 bases; junction bases lacking a gene match: 9.

The sequences come from PBMCs from the stem cell graft donor, collected from the stem cell graft. This TCR was recovered from a human donor who donated a stem cell graft to a child with acute lymphoblastic leukemia. The receptor chain draws on TRBV12-3 or TRBV12-4 and TRBJ1-5; the central 11 bases match TRBD1. The nucleotide sequence is given as TGTGCCAGCAGGCCCTCCGGGACAGGGGGATATCAGCCCCAGCATTTT. The translation is CASRPSGTGGYQPQHF.